These T cell receptor beta chains were read from a single sample in a study of long-term antiretroviral therapy in people with HIV. Sequencing was performed with immunoSEQ multiplex PCR; in TCRdb, only in-frame clones are kept and a portion is missing. This sample has tens of thousands of clones, with around four fifths found just once. Sequenced here: unsorted PBMCs, sampled 1 year after starting antiretroviral therapy. The source is a man between 18 and 35 years old with HIV. Each CDR3 is given with its conserved first and last residue. The D gene is left open where the match is weak. Some rows have no size entry. The others give once, few or many, or a class for an expanded clone.

few	TRBV11-3	NA	TRBJ2-2	CASSPRDGNTGELFF	TGTGCCAGCAGCCCCCGGGACGGGAACACCGGGGAGCTGTTTTTT
once	TRBV6-1	NA	TRBJ2-1	CASSEAAGAYNEQFF	TGTGCCAGCAGTGAAGCGGCGGGGGCATACAATGAGCAGTTCTTC
once	TRBV7-6	NA	TRBJ1-1	CASSQQGSNTEAFF	TGTGCCAGCAGCCAACAAGGCTCGAACACTGAAGCTTTCTTT
NA	TRBV19	NA	TRBJ1-1	CASTRPAGGSEAFF	TGTGCCAGTACCCGACCGGCGGGCGGAAGTGAAGCTTTCTTT
NA	TRBV6-1	NA	TRBJ2-7	CASSEGFNRDYEQYF	TGTGCCAGCAGTGAAGGATTTAACAGAGACTACGAGCAGTACTTC
NA	TRBV6-5	NA	TRBJ2-7	CASSYTTGEQYF	TGTGCCAGCAGTTACACCACAGGGGAGCAGTACTTC
few	TRBV28	TRBD1	TRBJ2-7	CASSPRQGYGSYEQYF	TGTGCCAGCAGTCCGCGACAGGGGTATGGGTCCTACGAGCAGTACTTC
NA	TRBV5-5	TRBD2	TRBJ2-1	CASSPRQAGAYNEQFF	TGTGCCAGCAGCCCACGGCAAGCGGGAGCCTACAATGAGCAGTTCTTC
NA	TRBV5-6	TRBD1	TRBJ2-1	CASSWPGTGNEQFF	TGTGCCAGCAGCTGGCCGGGGACAGGTAATGAGCAGTTCTTC
NA	TRBV9	NA	TRBJ2-7	CASSVGGSSYEQYF	TGTGCCAGCAGCGTAGGGGGGTCCTCCTACGAGCAGTACTTC
NA	TRBV25-1	NA	TRBJ2-7	CASKEAYEQYF	TGTGCCAGCAAGGAGGCCTACGAGCAGTACTTC
NA	TRBV4-1	NA	TRBJ2-1	CASSHPGLNSYNEQFF	TGCGCCAGCAGCCATCCGGGACTGAATTCCTACAATGAGCAGTTCTTC
NA	TRBV5-1	NA	TRBJ1-5	CASSLEVNQPQHF	TGCGCCAGCAGCTTGGAGGTGAATCAGCCCCAGCATTTT
NA	TRBV10-2	NA	TRBJ2-2	CASRGGRGDTGELFF	TGCGCCAGCAGGGGGGGCAGGGGTGACACCGGGGAGCTGTTTTTT
NA	TRBV19	NA	TRBJ1-2	CASSIVEGYYGYTF	TGTGCCAGTAGTATAGTGGAGGGGTACTATGGCTACACCTTC
NA	TRBV6-6	TRBD1	TRBJ2-7	CASNHPETGGGDEQYF	TGTGCCAGCAATCATCCAGAGACAGGGGGCGGCGACGAGCAGTACTTC
NA	TRBV14	NA	TRBJ1-1	CASSQDRNTEAFF	TGTGCCAGCAGCCAAGACAGGAACACTGAAGCTTTCTTT
NA	TRBV4-1	TRBD2	TRBJ2-7	CASSPIVSGVSSYEQYF	TGCGCCAGCAGCCCGATCGTTAGCGGGGTCAGCTCCTACGAGCAGTACTTC
once	TRBV5-1	NA	TRBJ2-1	CASSLTGSNNEQFF	TGCGCCAGCAGCTTGACAGGTTCTAACAATGAGCAGTTCTTC
NA	TRBV19	TRBD2	TRBJ2-7	CASSMQGGSEQYF	TGTGCCAGTAGTATGCAGGGCGGGAGCGAGCAGTACTTC
NA	TRBV5-6	NA	TRBJ1-1	CASSLSRASEAFF	TGTGCCAGCAGCTTGAGCAGGGCGAGCGAAGCTTTCTTT
NA	TRBV9	NA	TRBJ1-1	CASSEGVTEAFF	TGTGCCAGCAGCGAGGGGGTCACTGAAGCTTTCTTT
few	TRBV14	NA	TRBJ1-2	CASSQDRGQLNYGYTF	TGTGCCAGCAGCCAAGATCGTGGTCAGCTAAACTATGGCTACACCTTC
NA	TRBV6-5	NA	TRBJ1-1	CASSPSGEGTEAFF	TGTGCCAGCAGTCCAAGTGGGGAGGGCACTGAAGCTTTCTTT
NA	TRBV10-3	NA	TRBJ2-7	CAISDPGFTYEQYF	TGTGCCATCAGTGACCCGGGATTTACCTACGAGCAGTACTTC
NA	TRBV4-2	NA	TRBJ2-2	CASSGGTGELFF	TGTGCCAGCAGCGGGGGCACCGGGGAGCTGTTTTTT
NA	TRBV7-8	NA	TRBJ1-5	CASSYADQPQHF	TGTGCCAGCAGCTACGCAGATCAGCCCCAGCATTTT
NA	TRBV25-1	TRBD1	TRBJ2-1	CASRGTGVLYNEQFF	TGTGCCAGCCGGGGGACAGGGGTCCTCTACAATGAGCAGTTCTTC
NA	TRBV19	TRBD2	TRBJ2-1	CASSVGLADYNEQFF	TGTGCCAGTAGTGTGGGACTAGCTGACTACAATGAGCAGTTCTTC
once	TRBV11-3	NA	TRBJ1-1	CASSLDQNTEAFF	TGTGCCAGCAGCTTAGACCAGAACACTGAAGCTTTCTTT
NA	TRBV6-4	NA	TRBJ2-2	CASSDSFPPTGEGELFF	TGTGCCAGCAGTGACTCCTTCCCTCCGACGGGGGAAGGGGAGCTGTTTTTT
NA	TRBV9	TRBD1	TRBJ2-7	CASSVEGQAAYEQYF	TGTGCCAGCAGCGTAGAGGGACAGGCGGCCTACGAGCAGTACTTC
NA	TRBV5-3	NA	TRBJ1-1	CARSLAGTEAFF	TGTGCCAGAAGCTTGGCGGGCACTGAAGCTTTCTTT
NA	TRBV18	NA	TRBJ2-3	CASSHQRVAARPNSTDTQYF	TGTGCCAGCTCGCATCAAAGGGTAGCGGCCCGACCGAATAGCACAGATACGCAGTATTTT
once	TRBV28	TRBD2	TRBJ2-7	CASSPSPSGSREQYF	TGTGCCAGCAGTCCATCCCCTAGCGGGAGTCGCGAGCAGTACTTC
NA	TRBV10-3	TRBD2	TRBJ2-3	CAISSLTSGIADTQYF	TGTGCCATCAGTTCTTTAACTAGCGGGATAGCAGATACGCAGTATTTT
NA	TRBV15	NA	TRBJ2-7	CATSRDHGYEQYF	TGTGCCACCAGCAGAGATCATGGCTACGAGCAGTACTTC
NA	TRBV6-1	TRBD1	TRBJ2-7	CASSERRSPRGFIYEQYF	TGTGCCAGCAGTGAAAGACGCTCCCCCAGGGGGTTCATCTACGAGCAGTACTTC
NA	TRBV7-6	NA	TRBJ2-3	CASSPRLGADTQYF	TGTGCCAGCAGCCCGAGACTAGGGGCAGATACGCAGTATTTT
NA	TRBV28	NA	TRBJ1-2	CASSWGGIYYGYTF	TGTGCCAGCAGTTGGGGGGGGATTTACTATGGCTACACCTTC
NA	TRBV5-4	TRBD1	TRBJ2-7	CASSLGQGVYYEQYF	TGTGCCAGCAGCTTAGGGCAGGGGGTTTACTACGAGCAGTACTTC
NA	TRBV27	TRBD1	TRBJ2-7	CASSLLSGQGRIEQYF	TGTGCCAGCAGTTTGTTGTCGGGACAGGGCCGGATAGAGCAGTACTTC
NA	TRBV7-2	NA	TRBJ2-5	CASSSRDRGETQYF	TGTGCCAGCAGCTCTAGGGACCGCGGGGAGACCCAGTACTTC
NA	TRBV4-1	TRBD1	TRBJ1-1	CASSQVTGGNTEAFF	TGCGCCAGCAGCCAAGTGACAGGGGGGAACACTGAAGCTTTCTTT
NA	TRBV7-2	NA	TRBJ2-1	CASSFYRLVVYNEQFF	TGTGCCAGCAGCTTTTATAGACTAGTTGTCTACAATGAGCAGTTCTTC